The entry that follows covers one T cell receptor beta chain sequence. The assay was immunoSEQ multiplex PCR, and TCRdb's table has in-frame clones only and misses some. The sample consists of 150,000 or so clones, roughly 94% of them appearing once. The sample is drawn from a study of control samples from healthy donors and cancer patients. This CDR3 is 13 amino acids long. Germline values: CDR1 SGHRS, CDR2 YFSETQ. V was trimmed by 4 bases and J by 14 bases, leaving 16 bases between them. What was sequenced was blood. The receptor was isolated from a man aged 35 to 55 in good health. V and J are TRBV5-1 and TRBJ1-6, with no clear D. The CDR3 reads CASSLDGASALHF. As DNA, the CDR3 is TGCGCCAGCAGCCTGGACGGCGCCTCGGCCCTCCACTTT. Full variable domain (remainder filled in from reference TRBV5-1 and TRBJ1-6): KAGVTQTPRYLIKTRGQQVTLSCSPISGHRSVSWYQQTPGQGLQFLFEYFSETQRNKGNFPGRFSGRQFSNSRSEMNVSTLELGDSALYLCASSLDGASALHFGNGTRLTVT.